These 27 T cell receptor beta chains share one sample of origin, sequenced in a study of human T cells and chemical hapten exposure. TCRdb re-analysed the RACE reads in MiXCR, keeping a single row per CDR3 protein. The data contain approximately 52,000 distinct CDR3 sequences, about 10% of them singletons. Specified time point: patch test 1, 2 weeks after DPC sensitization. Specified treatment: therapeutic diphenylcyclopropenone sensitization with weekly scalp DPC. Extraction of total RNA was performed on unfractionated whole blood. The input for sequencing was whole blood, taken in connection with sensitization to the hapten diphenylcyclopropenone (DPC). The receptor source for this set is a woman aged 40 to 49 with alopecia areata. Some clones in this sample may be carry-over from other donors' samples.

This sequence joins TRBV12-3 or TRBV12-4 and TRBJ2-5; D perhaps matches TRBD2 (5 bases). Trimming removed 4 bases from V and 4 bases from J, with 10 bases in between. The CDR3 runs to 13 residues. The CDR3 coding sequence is TGTGCCAGCAGTTCCGAAGGGAGAGAGACCCAGTACTTC. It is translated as CASSSEGRETQYF.

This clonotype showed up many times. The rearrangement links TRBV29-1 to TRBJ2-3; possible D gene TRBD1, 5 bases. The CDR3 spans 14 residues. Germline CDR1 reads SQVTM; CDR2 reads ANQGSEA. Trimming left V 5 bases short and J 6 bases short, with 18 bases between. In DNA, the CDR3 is TGCAGCGTTCAACTGTCCGGGCCAGGGGATACGCAGTATTTT. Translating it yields CSVQLSGPGDTQYF.

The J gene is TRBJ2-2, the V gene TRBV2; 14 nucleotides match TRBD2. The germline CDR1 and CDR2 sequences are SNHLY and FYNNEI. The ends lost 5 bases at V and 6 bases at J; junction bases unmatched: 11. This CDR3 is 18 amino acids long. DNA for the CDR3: TGTGCCAGCAGTCACCGGACTAGCGGGAGGAAGGGAGCCGGGGAGCTGTTTTTT. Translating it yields CASSHRTSGRKGAGELFF.

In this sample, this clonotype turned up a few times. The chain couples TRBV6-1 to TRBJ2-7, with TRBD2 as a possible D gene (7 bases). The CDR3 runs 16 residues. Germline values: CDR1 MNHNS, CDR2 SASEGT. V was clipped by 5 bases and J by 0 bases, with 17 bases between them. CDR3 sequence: CASSKISGEGSYEQYF. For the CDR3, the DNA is TGTGCCAGCAGTAAGATTTCAGGGGAGGGCTCCTACGAGCAGTACTTC.

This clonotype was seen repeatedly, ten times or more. The CDR3 sequence: CASSSPQGALFSYEQYF. In DNA form, the CDR3 reads TGTGCCAGCAGCTCCCCTCAGGGGGCTCTCTTCTCCTACGAGCAGTACTTC. This chain uses TRBV11-3 with TRBJ2-7, with TRBD1 identical over 8 bases. CDR3 length: 17 residues. V was pared by 4 bases and J by 0 bases, with 11 bases of the junction left unmatched. Germline CDR1 reads SGHNT; CDR2 reads YENEEA.

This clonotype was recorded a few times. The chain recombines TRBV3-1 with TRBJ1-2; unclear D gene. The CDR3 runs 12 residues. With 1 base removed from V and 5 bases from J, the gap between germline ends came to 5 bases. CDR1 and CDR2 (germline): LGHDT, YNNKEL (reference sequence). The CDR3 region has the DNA TGTGCCAGCAGCCAAGTCTGGTATGGCTACACCTTC. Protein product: CASSQVWYGYTF.

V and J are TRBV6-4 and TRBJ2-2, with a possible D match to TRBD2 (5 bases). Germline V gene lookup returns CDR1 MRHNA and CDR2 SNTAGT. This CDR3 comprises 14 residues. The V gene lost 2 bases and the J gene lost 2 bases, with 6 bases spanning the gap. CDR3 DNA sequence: TGTGCCAGCAGTGACGAGGGAAACACCGGGGAGCTGTTTTTT. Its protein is CASSDEGNTGELFF.

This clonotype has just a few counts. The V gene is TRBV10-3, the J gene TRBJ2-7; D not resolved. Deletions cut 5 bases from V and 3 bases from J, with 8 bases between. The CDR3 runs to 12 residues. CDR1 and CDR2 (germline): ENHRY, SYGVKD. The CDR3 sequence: CAISRDIYEQYF. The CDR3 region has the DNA TGTGCCATCAGTCGCGACATCTACGAGCAGTACTTC.

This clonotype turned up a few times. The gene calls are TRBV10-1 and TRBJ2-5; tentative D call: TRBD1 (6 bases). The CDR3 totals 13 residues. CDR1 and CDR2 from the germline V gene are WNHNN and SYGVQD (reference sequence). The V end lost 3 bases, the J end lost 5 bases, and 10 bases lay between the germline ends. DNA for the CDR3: TGCGCCAGCAGTGAAACAGGGATGGAGACCCAGTACTTC. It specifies CASSETGMETQYF.

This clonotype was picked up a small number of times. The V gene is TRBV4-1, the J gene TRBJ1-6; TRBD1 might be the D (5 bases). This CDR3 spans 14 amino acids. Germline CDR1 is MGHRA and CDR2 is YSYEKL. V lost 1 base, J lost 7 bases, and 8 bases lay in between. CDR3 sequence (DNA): TGCGCCAGCAGCCAAGTTCGGGGCAATTCACCCCTCCACTTT. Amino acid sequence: CASSQVRGNSPLHF.

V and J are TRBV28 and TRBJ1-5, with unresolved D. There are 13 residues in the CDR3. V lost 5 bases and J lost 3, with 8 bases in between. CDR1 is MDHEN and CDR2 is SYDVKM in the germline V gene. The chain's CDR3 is CASSRTTNQPQHF. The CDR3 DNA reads TGTGCCAGCAGTCGGACTACCAATCAGCCCCAGCATTTT. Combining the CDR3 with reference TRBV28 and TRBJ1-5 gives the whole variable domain DVKVTQSSRYLVKRTGEKVFLECVQDMDHENMFWYRQDPGLGLRLIYFSYDVKMKEKGDIPEGYSVSREKKERFSLILESASTNQTSMYLCASSRTTNQPQHFGDGTRLSIL.

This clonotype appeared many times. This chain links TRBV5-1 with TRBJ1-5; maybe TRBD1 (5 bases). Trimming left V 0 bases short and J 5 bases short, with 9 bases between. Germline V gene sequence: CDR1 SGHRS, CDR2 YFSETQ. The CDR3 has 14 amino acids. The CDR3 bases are TGCGCCAGCAGCTTGGTGGGGGGTGATCAGCCCCAGCATTTT. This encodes CASSLVGGDQPQHF.

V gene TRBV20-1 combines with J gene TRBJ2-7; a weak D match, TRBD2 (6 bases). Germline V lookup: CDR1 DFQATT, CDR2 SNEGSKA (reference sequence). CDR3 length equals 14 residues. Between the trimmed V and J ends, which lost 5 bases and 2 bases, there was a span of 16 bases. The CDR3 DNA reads TGCAGTGCTCGCAAGGGGCGGGGTGCCTACGAGCAGTACTTC. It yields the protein CSARKGRGAYEQYF.

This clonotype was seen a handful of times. The CDR3 DNA reads TGTGCCAGCAGTGGGGGACCGTATAATTCACCCCTCCACTTT. Translating gives CASSGGPYNSPLHF. This chain connects TRBV27 to TRBJ1-6, with a weak D call TRBD1 (5 bases). Germline V gene sequence: CDR1 MNHEY, CDR2 SMNVEV (reference sequence). V was pared by 5 bases and J by 4 bases, with 9 bases between. The CDR3 consists of 14 residues.

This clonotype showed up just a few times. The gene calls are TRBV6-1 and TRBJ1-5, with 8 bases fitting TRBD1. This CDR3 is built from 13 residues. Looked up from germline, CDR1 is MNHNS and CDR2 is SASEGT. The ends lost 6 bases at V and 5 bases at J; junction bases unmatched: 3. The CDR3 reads CASSDRGYQPQHF. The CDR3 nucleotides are TGTGCCAGCAGCGACAGGGGCTATCAGCCCCAGCATTTT.

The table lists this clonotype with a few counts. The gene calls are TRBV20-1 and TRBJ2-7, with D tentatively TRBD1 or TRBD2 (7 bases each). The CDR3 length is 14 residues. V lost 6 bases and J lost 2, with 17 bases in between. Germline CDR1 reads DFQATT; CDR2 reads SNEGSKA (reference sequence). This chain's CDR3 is CSAGETGTTYEQYF. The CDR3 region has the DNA TGCAGTGCGGGAGAGACAGGGACTACCTACGAGCAGTACTTC.

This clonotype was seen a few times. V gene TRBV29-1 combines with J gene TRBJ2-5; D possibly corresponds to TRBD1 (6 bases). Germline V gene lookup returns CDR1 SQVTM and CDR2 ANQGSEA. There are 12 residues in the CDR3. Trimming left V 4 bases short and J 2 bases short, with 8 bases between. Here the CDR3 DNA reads TGCAGCGTTGTAGGGACACAAGAGACCCAGTACTTC. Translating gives CSVVGTQETQYF.

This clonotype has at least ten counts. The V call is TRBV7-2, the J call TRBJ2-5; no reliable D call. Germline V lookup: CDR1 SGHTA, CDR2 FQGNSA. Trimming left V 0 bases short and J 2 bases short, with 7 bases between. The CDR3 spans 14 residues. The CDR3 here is CASSLAATQETQYF. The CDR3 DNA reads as TGTGCCAGCAGCTTAGCCGCGACACAAGAGACCCAGTACTTC.

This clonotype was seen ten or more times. The CDR3 sequence is CASVDGQGPNTGELFF. The CDR3 nucleotides are TGCGCCAGTGTCGACGGACAGGGGCCGAACACCGGGGAGCTGTTTTTT. The V call is TRBV5-1, the J call TRBJ2-2, with TRBD1 identical over 9 bases. CDR3 length: 16 amino acids. Germline V CDR1 and CDR2: SGHRS, YFSETQ. The J segment lost 0 bases and the V segment lost 8 bases, leaving 8 bases of the junction unmatched. The full variable domain, its missing parts supplied by reference TRBV5-1 and TRBJ2-2, is KAGVTQTPRYLIKTRGQQVTLSCSPISGHRSVSWYQQTPGQGLQFLFEYFSETQRNKGNFPGRFSGRQFSNSRSEMNVSTLELGDSALYLCASVDGQGPNTGELFFGEGSRLTVL.

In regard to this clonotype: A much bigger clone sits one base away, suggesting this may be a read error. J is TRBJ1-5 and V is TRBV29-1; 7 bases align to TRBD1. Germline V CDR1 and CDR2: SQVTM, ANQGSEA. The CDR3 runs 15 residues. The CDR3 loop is CSVGGDSFSNRPQHF. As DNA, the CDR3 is TGCAGCGTTGGGGGGGACAGTTTTAGCAATCGGCCCCAGCATTTT.

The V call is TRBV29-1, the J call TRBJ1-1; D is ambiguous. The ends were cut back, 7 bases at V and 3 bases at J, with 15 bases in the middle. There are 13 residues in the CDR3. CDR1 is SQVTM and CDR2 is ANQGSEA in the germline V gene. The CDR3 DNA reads TGCAGCGCGCAGCTAAAAAGGGACACTGAAGCTTTCTTT. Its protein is CSAQLKRDTEAFF.

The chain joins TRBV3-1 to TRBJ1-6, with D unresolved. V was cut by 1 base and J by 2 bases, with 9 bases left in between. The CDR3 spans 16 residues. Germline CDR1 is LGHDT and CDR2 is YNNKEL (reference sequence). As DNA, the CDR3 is TGTGCCAGCAGCCAAGTCGTGCAGGCCTATAATTCACCCCTCCACTTT. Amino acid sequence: CASSQVVQAYNSPLHF.

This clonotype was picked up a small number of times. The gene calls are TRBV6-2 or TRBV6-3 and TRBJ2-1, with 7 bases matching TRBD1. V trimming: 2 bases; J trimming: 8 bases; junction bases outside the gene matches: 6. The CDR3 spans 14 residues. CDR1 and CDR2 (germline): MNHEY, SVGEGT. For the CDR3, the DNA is TGTGCCAGCAGTTACGGGACAGAGTCCCATGAGCAGTTCTTC. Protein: CASSYGTESHEQFF.

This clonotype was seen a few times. CDR3 protein: CASMGQPELNTGELFF. The CDR3 DNA sequence: TGTGCCAGCATGGGACAGCCAGAACTTAACACCGGGGAGCTGTTTTTT. The chain is built from TRBV6-1 and TRBJ2-2, with 7 bases identical to TRBD1. J was trimmed by 2 bases and V by 7 bases; bases with no gene match: 10. CDR1 is MNHNS and CDR2 is SASEGT in the germline V gene. The CDR3 has 16 amino acids.

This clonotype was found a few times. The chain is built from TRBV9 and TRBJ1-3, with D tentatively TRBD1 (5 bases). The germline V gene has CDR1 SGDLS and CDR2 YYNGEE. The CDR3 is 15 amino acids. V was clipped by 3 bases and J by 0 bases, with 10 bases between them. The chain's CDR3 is CASSEGSTSGNTIYF. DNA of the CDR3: TGTGCCAGCAGCGAGGGGTCGACCTCTGGAAACACCATATATTTT.

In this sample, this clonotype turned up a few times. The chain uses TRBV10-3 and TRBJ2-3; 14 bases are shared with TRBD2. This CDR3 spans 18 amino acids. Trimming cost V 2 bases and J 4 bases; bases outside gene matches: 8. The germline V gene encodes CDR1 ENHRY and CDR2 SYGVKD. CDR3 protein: CAISEGTSGRIIADTQYF. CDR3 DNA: TGTGCCATCAGTGAGGGGACTAGCGGGAGAATTATCGCAGATACGCAGTATTTT.

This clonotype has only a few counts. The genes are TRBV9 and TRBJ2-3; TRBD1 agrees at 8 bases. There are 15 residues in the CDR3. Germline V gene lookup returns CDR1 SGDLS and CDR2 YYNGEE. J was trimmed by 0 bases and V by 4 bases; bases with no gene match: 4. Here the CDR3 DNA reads TGTGCCAGCAGCCCGCGACAGGGGAGCACAGATACGCAGTATTTT. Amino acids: CASSPRQGSTDTQYF.